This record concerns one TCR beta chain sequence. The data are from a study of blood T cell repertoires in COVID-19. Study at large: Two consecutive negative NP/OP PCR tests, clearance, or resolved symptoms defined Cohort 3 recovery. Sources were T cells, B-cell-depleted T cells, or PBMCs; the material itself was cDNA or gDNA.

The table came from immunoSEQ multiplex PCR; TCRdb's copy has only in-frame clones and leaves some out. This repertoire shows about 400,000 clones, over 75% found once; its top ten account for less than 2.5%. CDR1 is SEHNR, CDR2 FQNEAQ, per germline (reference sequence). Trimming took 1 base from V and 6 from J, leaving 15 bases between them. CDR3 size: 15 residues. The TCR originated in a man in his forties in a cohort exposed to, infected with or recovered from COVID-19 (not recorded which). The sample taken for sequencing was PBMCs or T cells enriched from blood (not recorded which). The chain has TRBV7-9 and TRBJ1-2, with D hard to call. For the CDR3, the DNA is TGTGCCAGCAGCTTAGTTTCACGCGGGGTTGATGGCTACACCTTC. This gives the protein CASSLVSRGVDGYTF.